This T cell receptor (beta chain) originates from a study of a mutant IDH1 vaccine in newly diagnosed glioma. Study overall: Treated individuals were around 60% male and approximately 38% female, averaging roughly 40 years of age. Before enrollment, the patients had been treated with radiotherapy alone, temozolomide alone, or both together. Most of them had received both.

The table lists this clone with a few counts. The antigen is not known. Points from the study as a whole: Immune responses induced by the vaccine were seen in over 80% of patients, spanning multiple MHC alleles.

Profiling relied on immunoSEQ multiplex PCR, and the TCRdb table lists in-frame clones only, not all of them. Among 65,000 to 70,000 clones listed, approximately 82% were seen once. The CDR3 consists of 13 residues. Per the germline V gene, CDR1 is LNHDA and CDR2 is SQIVND (reference sequence). Unmatched junction bases numbered 11, after V lost 11 bases and J lost 6 bases. Sample time point: baseline, week 1 (first vaccination visit). Documented treatment: pre-vaccination baseline after standard-of-care therapy. The starting material was peripheral blood mononuclear cells (PBMCs), obtained from a glioma patient treated with radiotherapy, temozolomide or both. The source of this sequence is a woman under 30 with glioma. Some clones in this sample may be carry-over from other donors' samples. V usage is TRBV19 and J usage is TRBJ1-2, with 8 positions matching TRBD1. CDR3 bases: TGTGCCGCTAGGTTACAGGGGGAGAATGGCTACACCTTC. As protein: CAARLQGENGYTF.